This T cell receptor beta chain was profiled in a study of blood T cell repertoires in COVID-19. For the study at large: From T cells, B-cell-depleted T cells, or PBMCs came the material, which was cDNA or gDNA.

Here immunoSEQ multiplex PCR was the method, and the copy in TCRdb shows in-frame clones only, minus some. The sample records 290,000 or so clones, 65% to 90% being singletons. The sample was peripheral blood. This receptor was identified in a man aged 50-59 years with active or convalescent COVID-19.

CDR3 loop: CASSPGQPNQPQHF. CDR3 nucleotide sequence: TGCGCCAGCAGCCCTGGACAGCCCAATCAGCCCCAGCATTTT. This chain joins TRBV5-1 and TRBJ1-5; possible D gene TRBD1, 6 bases. Germline V gene data show CDR1 as SGHRS and CDR2 as YFSETQ. CDR3 length: 14 amino acids. V lost 4 bases to trimming and J lost 3 bases, with 11 bases between them. The whole variable domain, remainder taken from reference TRBV5-1 and TRBJ1-5, is KAGVTQTPRYLIKTRGQQVTLSCSPISGHRSVSWYQQTPGQGLQFLFEYFSETQRNKGNFPGRFSGRQFSNSRSEMNVSTLELGDSALYLCASSPGQPNQPQHFGDGTRLSIL.